This T cell receptor beta chain was documented in a study of cytomegalovirus exposure and HLA in healthy donors. Study observations and caveats: Analyzed later, association rates of TCRs varied across HLA loci, with DRB1 most and HLA-C fewest. Data from an earlier analysis indicated that most TCR beta V segments were productive either about 87% or about 30% of the time. Most TCR sequences were rare, but some public TCRs occurred in many donors.

A note on this clone: Its target is unknown. The same CDR3 also results from other DNA sequences found in this sample.

Trimming removed 6 bases from V and 0 bases from J; junction bases left unmatched: 15. Germline V CDR1 and CDR2: MRHNA, SNTAGT. The length of the CDR3 is 18 residues. PCR primers comprised 60 Vbeta and 13 Jbeta primers. Methods used by the authors: About 11 million of the 80 million or so unique TCR beta chains counted in a later analysis were shared. Here immunoSEQ multiplex PCR was the method, and the copy in TCRdb shows in-frame clones only, minus some. The DNA was the basis for D and trimming; V, J and clone size are from that table. This table holds under 200,000 clones, around 80% found once. This rearrangement joins TRBV6-4 to TRBJ2-7; TRBD1 matches 9 bases. The sequence derives from a woman aged 50 to 60 in good health and CMV-seropositive. Sequencing was done on a sample of PBMCs. CDR3 loop: CASSDDQDRGYLSYEQYF. The CDR3 region has the DNA TGTGCCAGCAGCGACGATCAGGACAGGGGATATCTCTCCTACGAGCAGTACTTC.